This entry describes one T cell receptor (beta chain). As yet, its antigen is unknown. Generated by immunoSEQ multiplex PCR, the TCRdb table keeps only in-frame clones and is missing some. The sample carries under 150,000 clones, roughly 92% recorded once. CDR3 size: 13 residues. The germline V gene encodes CDR1 MNHEY and CDR2 SVGEGT. V lost 2 bases, J lost 5 bases, and 10 bases lay in between. These data come from a study of T cell responses to AZD1222 COVID-19 vaccine. Study-wide results and caveats: Unmutated variant regions are reportedly the target of nearly half of TCRs that are spike-specific. Repertoire sampling occurred only after the peak T cell response. Mostly white British, mostly female donors; authors suggested clonal diversity may be underestimated.

The sample here was peripheral blood, taken 28 days after the second AZD1222 dose. The receptor comes from an adult who received the AZD1222 COVID-19 vaccine. This chain connects TRBV6-2 or TRBV6-3 to TRBJ2-7; D not certain. CDR3 protein: CASSYAVEHEQYF. The CDR3 DNA sequence: TGTGCCAGCAGTTACGCGGTAGAGCACGAGCAGTACTTC.